What follows are 21 T cell receptor beta chains derived from one specimen sequenced in a study of T cells in Graves' hyperthyroidism and ophthalmopathy. TCR beta CDR3 regions were amplified from RNA. With the HTBI primer set, the TCR CDR3 went through a first round of RT-PCR. TCRdb reprocessed the multiplex PCR reads with MiXCR, giving one entry per CDR3 protein. Among 400,000 to 450,000 distinct CDR3 sequences listed, roughly 14% were seen once. Sequenced sample: blood. These receptor sequences come from a man aged 18 to 29 with Graves' ophthalmopathy.

In its sample, this clonotype was seen once. The chain links TRBV7-9 to TRBJ2-1, with TRBD1 identical over 8 bases. Trimming at V came to 5 bases and at J to 4 bases, leaving 7 bases not matched to a gene. Germline loops: CDR1 SEHNR, CDR2 FQNEAQ (reference sequence). The CDR3 spans 15 residues. DNA of the CDR3: TGTGCCAGCAGCCCCAGGGGACAGGATTACAATGAGCAGTTCTTC. This translates into CASSPRGQDYNEQFF. The full variable domain, rest sourced from reference TRBV7-9 and TRBJ2-1, is DTGVSQNPRHKITKRGQNVTFRCDPISEHNRLYWYRQTLGQGPEFLTYFQNEAQLEKSRLLSDRFSAERPKGSFSTLEIQRTEQGDSAMYLCASSPRGQDYNEQFFGPGTRLTVL.

The chain joins TRBV20-1 to TRBJ2-7, with 7 positions matching TRBD1. V was clipped by 2 bases and J by 3 bases; unmatched bases: 13. The CDR3 is 16 amino acids. The V gene's germline CDR1 is DFQATT and CDR2 SNEGSKA (reference sequence). CDR3 coding DNA: TGCAGTGCTAGAAAGGGGGCGATATCAGGGGGCTACGAGCAGTACTTC. This gives the protein CSARKGAISGGYEQYF.

In its sample, this clonotype was seen many times. The V and J genes are TRBV11-2 and TRBJ2-6; tentatively, D is TRBD2 (5 bases). Germline loops: CDR1 SGHAT, CDR2 FQNNGV. V lost 5 bases and J 0 bases, leaving 11 bases between the germline ends. This CDR3 is 16 amino acids long. DNA of the CDR3: TGTGCCAGCAGCAAGCGGACGGTCTCTGGGGCCAACGTCCTGACTTTC. It specifies CASSKRTVSGANVLTF.

This clonotype was seen repeatedly, ten times or more. CDR3 DNA: TGTGCCAGCAGCTCCTGGACCGATTTTAGCAATCAGCCCCAGCATTTT. This translates into CASSSWTDFSNQPQHF. The chain couples TRBV5-8 to TRBJ1-5; D remains unclear. The CDR3 length is 16 residues. With 3 bases removed from V and 0 bases from J, the gap between germline ends came to 13 bases. Germline lookup yields CDR1 SGHTS and CDR2 YDEGEE.

In the case of this clonotype: A junction end diverges from the germline sequence, so it may reflect a read error. This chain links TRBV7-9 with TRBJ2-7, with D uncertain. CDR3 length: 12 amino acids. Germline CDR1 is SEHNR and CDR2 is FQNEAQ (reference sequence). The CDR3 is CASSFLSCEQYF. In DNA, the CDR3 is TGTGCCAGCAGCTTTCTCTCCTGCGAGCAGTACTTC.

This clonotype was recorded at least ten times. This chain uses TRBV12-3 or TRBV12-4 with TRBJ1-2, with 8 bases identical to TRBD1. The CDR3 covers 15 residues. V trimming: 3 bases; J trimming: 7 bases; junction bases outside the gene matches: 10. The CDR3 nucleotides are TGTGCCAGCAGTTTCGGGACAGGAACGGTGGCTGGCTACACCTTC. Its translation: CASSFGTGTVAGYTF.

This clonotype has a handful of counts. CDR3 sequence (DNA): TGTGCCACCAGTGTCCGCGGACTAGCGGGGGGCTCCTACAATGAGCAGTTCTTC. This translates into CATSVRGLAGGSYNEQFF. The rearrangement uses TRBV24-1 and TRBJ2-1, with 14 bases aligning to TRBD2. The germline V gene encodes CDR1 KGHDR and CDR2 SFDVKD. This CDR3 contains 18 residues. Trimming took 5 bases from V and 0 from J; bases not matched to a gene: 5.

V and J are TRBV27 and TRBJ2-2; D is unclear. The germline gives CDR1 MNHEY, CDR2 SMNVEV (reference sequence). CDR3 length equals 14 residues. V shed 7 bases and J shed 0 bases, with 9 bases lying between them. Written as DNA, the CDR3 is TGTGCCAGCATGAGTGGGGCGAACACCGGGGAGCTGTTTTTT. Its protein product is CASMSGANTGELFF.

This rearrangement joins TRBV7-9 to TRBJ2-2; 7 nucleotides match TRBD1. Germline V gives CDR1 SEHNR, CDR2 FQNEAQ (reference sequence). V gave up 6 bases and J gave up 6 bases; unmatched junction bases: 4. This CDR3 spans 13 amino acids. CDR3 residues: CASRQQGSGELFF. The CDR3 nucleotides are TGTGCCAGCAGACAACAGGGGTCCGGGGAGCTGTTTTTT.

This clonotype was counted at least ten times. V and J are TRBV30 and TRBJ1-2, with 7 bases aligning to TRBD1. Germline CDR1 GTSNPN, CDR2 SVGIG (reference sequence). Trimming cost V 5 bases and J 11 bases; bases outside gene matches: 11. There are 12 residues in the CDR3. The chain's CDR3 is CAWYDRDPGYTF. The CDR3 nucleotides read TGTGCCTGGTACGACAGGGACCCCGGATACACCTTC.

Many counts were recorded for this clonotype. The DNA of the CDR3 is TGCAGTGCTAGCAGGGCAGACCGAAATTACTTC. Translated, it gives CSASRADRNYF. This chain links TRBV20-1 with TRBJ2-7, with a possible D match to TRBD1 (5 bases). This CDR3 has 11 residues. Germline values: CDR1 DFQATT, CDR2 SNEGSKA (reference sequence). V lost 3 bases and J lost 13, with 16 bases in between.

J is TRBJ2-2 and V is TRBV20-1; tentative D call: TRBD1 (6 bases). V was clipped by 1 base and J by 2 bases, with 20 bases between them. This CDR3 has 18 residues. The germline V gene encodes CDR1 DFQATT and CDR2 SNEGSKA (reference sequence). This CDR3 reads CSARGGFGQGRNTGELFF. CDR3 in DNA: TGCAGTGCTAGAGGGGGCTTTGGTCAGGGGAGAAACACCGGGGAGCTGTTTTTT.

This chain connects TRBV4-1 to TRBJ2-1; D ambiguous. V was trimmed by 0 bases and J by 9 bases, leaving 9 bases between them. The germline V gene encodes CDR1 MGHRA and CDR2 YSYEKL. The CDR3 length is 13 residues. DNA of the CDR3: TGCGCCAGCAGCCAAGATGGCGAGCTTGAGCAGTTCTTC. Protein product: CASSQDGELEQFF.

CDR3 region: CASKARTGFEKLFF. CDR3 sequence (DNA): TGTGCCAGCAAGGCAAGGACAGGTTTTGAAAAACTGTTTTTT. This chain uses TRBV2 with TRBJ1-4; 7 bases fit TRBD1. V was pared by 7 bases and J by 7 bases, with 9 bases of the junction left unmatched. The CDR3 has 14 residues. The V gene's germline CDR1 is SNHLY and CDR2 FYNNEI.

This clonotype was counted at least ten times. The chain recombines TRBV30 with TRBJ2-1; possibly TRBD2 for D (6 bases). The CDR3 loop spans 14 amino acids. Germline CDR1 GTSNPN, CDR2 SVGIG (reference sequence). V dropped 5 bases and J dropped 4 bases, with 15 bases sitting between them. CDR3 DNA sequence: TGTGCCTGGGGCCGGGGGTTTCGGTACAATGAGCAGTTCTTC. Its translation: CAWGRGFRYNEQFF.

This clonotype appeared many times. V and J are TRBV10-3 and TRBJ2-7; D might be TRBD1 (5 bases). The CDR3 length is 16 residues. Per the germline V gene, CDR1 is ENHRY and CDR2 is SYGVKD. Trimming cost V 5 bases and J 2 bases, with 19 bases left between them. In nucleotides, the CDR3 is TGTGCCATCAGTAAGACCGGGTTCAAGGGGACCTACGAGCAGTACTTC. Translating gives CAISKTGFKGTYEQYF.

This clonotype has at least ten counts. The genes are TRBV7-2 and TRBJ2-3; the D is unclear. This CDR3 has 16 residues. Germline lookup yields CDR1 SGHTA and CDR2 FQGNSA. V lost 0 bases and J lost 3, with 13 bases in between. CDR3 DNA: TGTGCCAGCAGCTTAGCGCAGGCGGTGGGGACAGATACGCAGTATTTT. Its protein is CASSLAQAVGTDTQYF. Combining the CDR3 with reference TRBV7-2 and TRBJ2-3 gives the whole variable domain GAGVSQSPSNKVTEKGKDVELRCDPISGHTALYWYRQSLGQGLEFLIYFQGNSAPDKSGLPSDRFSAERTGGSVSTLTIQRTQQEDSAVYLCASSLAQAVGTDTQYFGPGTRLTVL.

The chain carries TRBV2 and TRBJ2-5, with TRBD2 matching over 7 bases. The germline gives CDR1 SNHLY, CDR2 FYNNEI. The CDR3 sequence is 16 residues long. V lost 5 bases and J lost 2; bases outside the gene matches: 11. CDR3: CASSLMGRGGQETQYF. CDR3 sequence (DNA): TGTGCCAGCAGTTTGATGGGGAGGGGCGGGCAAGAGACCCAGTACTTC.

This clonotype was recorded at least ten times. This chain uses TRBV6-1 with TRBJ2-3; the D gene is possibly TRBD1 (6 bases). With 8 bases removed from V and 0 bases from J, the gap between germline ends came to 15 bases. This CDR3 spans 15 amino acids. Germline V lookup: CDR1 MNHNS, CDR2 SASEGT. Here the CDR3 reads CASSLQGHSTDTQYF. CDR3 nucleotides: TGTGCCAGCTCCTTACAGGGTCATAGCACAGATACGCAGTATTTT.

This clonotype was picked up many times. The V gene is TRBV20-1, the J gene TRBJ1-2; 12 bases map to TRBD1. The length of the CDR3 is 15 residues. Trimming took 3 bases from V and 2 from J; bases not matched to a gene: 4. Germline V CDR1 and CDR2: DFQATT, SNEGSKA (reference sequence). The CDR3 reads CSASSGTGGNYGYTF. In DNA, the CDR3 is TGCAGTGCTAGCTCCGGGACAGGGGGCAACTATGGCTACACCTTC.

This clonotype has ten or more counts. The CDR3 DNA is TGTGCCAGCTCACCCGACATTAGCTCCTACAATGAGCAGTTCTTC. Translation: CASSPDISSYNEQFF. The chain links TRBV18 to TRBJ2-1; D remains ambiguous. CDR1 is KGHSH, CDR2 LQKENI, per germline. The CDR3 covers 15 residues. V dropped 3 bases and J dropped 0 bases, with 9 bases sitting between them.